Shown below are 10 T cell receptor beta chains from a single sample sequenced in a study of blood T cell repertoires in COVID-19. Only in-frame clones appear in the TCRdb table, and some are missing; sequencing was by immunoSEQ multiplex PCR. The sample holds approximately 130,000 clones, under 90% seen once. Sequencing was performed on peripheral blood. Receptor source: a man between 60 and 75 years old with acute or convalescent COVID-19.

CDR3 protein: CASRARRTGQNTEAFF. DNA of the CDR3: TGTGCAAGTCGAGCCCGGCGGACAGGGCAGAACACTGAAGCTTTCTTT. The genes are TRBV12-2 and TRBJ1-1; TRBD1 was called by the table and not checked on the DNA. TRBV12-2 is described as a pseudogene. There are 16 residues in the CDR3.

The chain is built from TRBV7-9 and TRBJ2-1, with TRBD2 as a possible D gene (5 bases). Trimming removed 7 bases from V and 0 bases from J, with 28 bases in between. CDR1 SEHNR and CDR2 FQNEAQ come from the germline V gene (reference sequence). The CDR3 runs 20 residues. The CDR3 DNA follows: TGTGCCAGCACGCGCCCGAGCGGATCCGGGTATCTAGCCTCCTACAATGAGCAGTTCTTC. This sequence encodes CASTRPSGSGYLASYNEQFF.

The chain uses TRBV7-2 and TRBJ2-3; TRBD1 matches at 9 bases. Germline-derived CDR1 and CDR2 are SGHTA and FQGNSA. The CDR3 consists of 14 residues. Trimming at V came to 3 bases and at J to 6 bases, leaving 4 bases not matched to a gene. The DNA for the CDR3 is TGTGCCAGCAGCTTGGGACAGGGTCGCGATACGCAGTATTTT. Amino acids: CASSLGQGRDTQYF.

V is TRBV10-1 and J is TRBJ2-2, with 8 bases lining up with TRBD2. Trimming at V came to 11 bases and at J to 8 bases, leaving 10 bases not matched to a gene. The CDR3 contains 13 residues. From germline, CDR1 is WNHNN and CDR2 SYGVQD (reference sequence). The CDR3 sequence is CAPRGGRRGELFF. CDR3 DNA: TGCGCCCCACGGGGGGGGCGCAGAGGGGAGCTGTTTTTT.

For the CDR3, the DNA is TGCGCCAGCAGCTTGGAGACACCCAACTATGGCTACACCTTC. Encoded protein: CASSLETPNYGYTF. V usage is TRBV5-1 and J usage is TRBJ1-2; D ambiguous. Per germline, CDR1 SGHRS and CDR2 YFSETQ. The CDR3 sequence is 14 residues long. V was clipped by 0 bases and J by 2 bases, with 8 bases between them. Drawing the rest from reference TRBV5-1 and TRBJ1-2, the complete variable domain is KAGVTQTPRYLIKTRGQQVTLSCSPISGHRSVSWYQQTPGQGLQFLFEYFSETQRNKGNFPGRFSGRQFSNSRSEMNVSTLELGDSALYLCASSLETPNYGYTFGSGTRLTVV.

The chain recombines TRBV10-2 with TRBJ2-5, with D possibly matching TRBD1 (6 bases). Germline lookup yields CDR1 WSHSY and CDR2 SAAADI. The V end was cut by 8 bases, the J end by 5 bases, with 15 bases between. CDR3 length: 13 residues. CDR3 in DNA: TGCGCCAGCGCCGAGGACAGTGGGGAGACCCAGTACTTC. Encoded protein: CASAEDSGETQYF.

The genes are TRBV29-1 and TRBJ1-4; 8 nucleotides line up with TRBD1. The CDR3 length is 14 residues. J lost 7 bases, V lost 7 bases, and 11 bases had no gene match. Germline CDR1 and CDR2: SQVTM and ANQGSEA. The CDR3 loop is CSAMTSDRGEKLFF. The CDR3 DNA sequence: TGCAGCGCCATGACCAGCGACAGGGGTGAAAAACTGTTTTTT.

The V and J genes are TRBV7-9 and TRBJ2-7; TRBD1 is a possible D gene (5 bases). The CDR3 sequence is 14 residues long. Per germline, CDR1 SEHNR and CDR2 FQNEAQ (reference sequence). V was pared by 3 bases and J by 7 bases, with 16 bases between. This chain's CDR3 is CASSLWQGLGEQYF. CDR3 coding DNA: TGTGCCAGCAGCTTGTGGCAGGGCCTTGGGGAGCAGTACTTC.

This clone was detected only a few times. V and J are TRBV7-2 and TRBJ1-2; TRBD1 matches at 8 bases. CDR1 and CDR2 (germline): SGHTA, FQGNSA. CDR3 size: 13 residues. Trimming cost V 4 bases and J 8 bases; bases outside gene matches: 6. The CDR3: CASSSDRVEGYTF. The CDR3 nucleotides read TGTGCCAGCAGCTCGGACAGGGTGGAGGGCTACACCTTC. The whole variable domain, filled in from reference TRBV7-2 and TRBJ1-2, reads GAGVSQSPSNKVTEKGKDVELRCDPISGHTALYWYRQSLGQGLEFLIYFQGNSAPDKSGLPSDRFSAERTGGSVSTLTIQRTQQEDSAVYLCASSSDRVEGYTFGSGTRLTVV.

The chain has TRBV28 and TRBJ2-4; D unclear. V gave up 4 bases and J gave up 0 bases, with 10 bases separating them. The CDR3 is 15 amino acids. The V gene's germline CDR1 is MDHEN and CDR2 SYDVKM. The CDR3 reads CASSYRVVAKNIQYF. In nucleotides, the CDR3 is TGTGCCAGCAGTTACCGGGTAGTAGCCAAAAACATTCAGTACTTC.